The present entry profiles one T cell receptor (beta chain) with its context. Its matching antigen is unknown. Sequencing was performed with immunoSEQ multiplex PCR; in TCRdb, only in-frame clones are kept and a portion is missing. The repertoire has roughly 1,800,000 clones, about 95% of them found once; the top ten carry approximately 1%. The entry originates in a study of shared clonotypes between healthy human individuals. Study-wide results and limits: Naive subsets typically showed greater estimated richness than memory subsets.

V lost 0 bases and J 7 bases, leaving 16 bases between the germline ends. The CDR3 is 16 amino acids. Germline assignment: CDR1 MNHEY and CDR2 SVGAGI. Terminally differentiated effector memory CD45RA+ cells were excluded by CCR7 positive selection of CD45RO-negative cells. The TCR was taken from a man aged 18 to 29 in good health. V gene TRBV6-5 combines with J gene TRBJ2-1; D possibly corresponds to TRBD2 (6 bases). Sequenced material: naive CD8+ T cells sorted from blood. The CDR3 sequence: CASSYSSTGETNEQFF. The DNA of the CDR3 is TGTGCCAGCAGTTACTCCTCTACGGGAGAGACAAATGAGCAGTTCTTC.